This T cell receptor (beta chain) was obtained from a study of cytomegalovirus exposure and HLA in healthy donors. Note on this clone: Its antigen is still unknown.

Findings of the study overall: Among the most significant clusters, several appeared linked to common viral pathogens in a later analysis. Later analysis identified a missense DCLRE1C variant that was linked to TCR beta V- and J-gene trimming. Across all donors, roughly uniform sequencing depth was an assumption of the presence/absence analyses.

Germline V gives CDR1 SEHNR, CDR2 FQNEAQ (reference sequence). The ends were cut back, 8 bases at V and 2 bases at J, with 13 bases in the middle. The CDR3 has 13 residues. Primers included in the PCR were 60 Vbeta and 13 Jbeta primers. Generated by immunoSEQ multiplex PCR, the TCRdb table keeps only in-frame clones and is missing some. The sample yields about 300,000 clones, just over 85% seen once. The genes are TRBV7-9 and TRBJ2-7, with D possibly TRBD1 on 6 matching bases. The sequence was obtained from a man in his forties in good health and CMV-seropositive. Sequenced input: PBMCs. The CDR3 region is CASPDRRPYEQYF. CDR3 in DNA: TGTGCCAGCCCCGACAGGAGACCCTACGAGCAGTACTTC.